Below are 31 T cell receptor beta chains sequenced from a single sample in a study of early T cells in non-severe SARS-CoV-2 infection. TCRdb fed the 5' RACE reads into MiXCR, producing one record per CDR3 protein. Altogether tens of thousands of distinct CDR3 sequences are present, 6.5% to 8.5% being singletons, with the ten largest covering roughly 3.5%. The specimen sequenced was whole blood. These receptors were obtained from an adult who was a healthcare worker with PCR-confirmed SARS-CoV-2 infection or an uninfected control (not recorded which).

This clonotype has ten or more counts. The V call is TRBV7-6, the J call TRBJ2-3, with TRBD2 matching over 11 bases. With V trimmed by 3 bases and J by 4 bases, 9 bases remained unmatched. The CDR3 is 17 amino acids. Germline CDR1 is SGHVS and CDR2 is FNYEAQ. The DNA of the CDR3 is TGTGCCAGCAGCTTCCGGGGACTAGCGGAGACCCCAGATACGCAGTATTTT. As protein: CASSFRGLAETPDTQYF. The full variable domain, its missing parts supplied by reference TRBV7-6 and TRBJ2-3, is GAGVSQSPRYKVTKRGQDVALRCDPISGHVSLYWYRQALGQGPEFLTYFNYEAQQDKSGLPNDRFSAERPEGSISTLTIQRTEQRDSAMYRCASSFRGLAETPDTQYFGPGTRLTVL.

A few counts support this clonotype. The chain has TRBV29-1 and TRBJ2-3, with 10 bases matching TRBD2. The J segment lost 5 bases and the V segment lost 4 bases, leaving 3 bases of the junction unmatched. CDR1 SQVTM and CDR2 ANQGSEA come from the germline V gene. This CDR3 comprises 13 residues. CDR3 loop: CSVARTSGDTQYF. CDR3 nucleotides: TGCAGCGTTGCGAGGACTAGCGGAGATACGCAGTATTTT.

This clonotype was found a few times. V is TRBV19 and J is TRBJ1-1; the D is unclear. The germline CDR1 and CDR2 sequences are LNHDA and SQIVND (reference sequence). The CDR3 loop spans 13 amino acids. V lost 6 bases to trimming and J lost 5 bases, with 13 bases between them. CDR3 protein: CASRRTLGTEAFF. CDR3 coding DNA: TGTGCCAGTAGGAGGACTTTGGGGACTGAAGCTTTCTTT.

For the CDR3, the DNA is TGTGCCAGCTCACCAGCAAACCAAGAGACCCAGTACTTC. This codes for CASSPANQETQYF. This chain connects TRBV18 to TRBJ2-5; D is undetermined. The CDR3 is 13 amino acids. Trimming left V 2 bases short and J 0 bases short, with 4 bases between. Per germline, CDR1 KGHSH and CDR2 LQKENI.

This clonotype appeared many times. The chain has TRBV7-2 and TRBJ2-1; tentatively, D is TRBD1 (6 bases). CDR1 and CDR2 (germline): SGHTA, FQGNSA. The CDR3 covers 20 residues. Between the trimmed V and J ends, which lost 2 bases and 1 base, there was a span of 24 bases. CDR3 in amino acids: CASSLTPPNRELLSYNEQFF. For the CDR3, the DNA is TGTGCCAGCAGCTTAACCCCCCCGAACAGGGAACTACTATCCTACAATGAGCAGTTCTTC.

This clonotype was detected a few times. The chain links TRBV29-1 to TRBJ1-2, with D possibly TRBD1 on 5 matching bases. CDR3 length equals 14 residues. Germline-derived CDR1 and CDR2 are SQVTM and ANQGSEA. The V end was cut by 3 bases, the J end by 5 bases, with 16 bases between. The CDR3 DNA reads as TGCAGCGTTGAGGGATGGAGGACAACGTATGGCTACACCTTC. Translating it yields CSVEGWRTTYGYTF.

There are a few counts of this clonotype. The V call is TRBV6-1, the J call TRBJ2-3; the D gene is possibly TRBD1 (6 bases). Germline lookup yields CDR1 MNHNS and CDR2 SASEGT. Trimming took off 6 bases at V and 5 bases at J, with 21 bases between the two ends. The CDR3 has 16 residues. The CDR3 loop reads CASREDSLYRGDTQYF. The CDR3 region has the DNA TGTGCCAGCAGAGAGGACAGTCTGTATAGAGGAGATACGCAGTATTTT.

This clonotype has only a few counts. V is TRBV3-1 and J is TRBJ1-6; 7 nucleotides agree with TRBD1. The CDR3 consists of 15 residues. V shed 1 base, J shed 10 bases, and the junction held 7 bases outside the gene matches. Germline CDR1 LGHDT, CDR2 YNNKEL (reference sequence). The CDR3 sequence: CASSQVYRGSSPLHF. In DNA, the CDR3 is TGTGCCAGCAGCCAAGTGTACAGGGGATCCTCACCCCTCCACTTT.

The chain has TRBV5-1 and TRBJ2-7; TRBD2 matches 14 bases. The CDR3 contains 15 residues. CDR1 is SGHRS, CDR2 YFSETQ, per germline. The V segment lost 6 bases and the J segment 6 bases; nucleotides outside the gene matches: 8. This CDR3 reads CASTLTSGRAGEQYF. CDR3 coding DNA: TGCGCCAGCACCCTGACTAGCGGGAGGGCCGGCGAGCAGTACTTC.

The V gene is TRBV28, the J gene TRBJ2-7, with 7 bases aligning to TRBD2. The CDR3 consists of 12 residues. Germline lookup yields CDR1 MDHEN and CDR2 SYDVKM. V shed 3 bases, J shed 6 bases, and the junction held 2 bases outside the gene matches. In DNA, the CDR3 is TGTGCCAGCAGTTTCGGGGGGAGCGAGCAGTACTTC. This gives the protein CASSFGGSEQYF.

The sample holds many counts of this clonotype. The chain combines TRBV2 with TRBJ2-1; D may be TRBD2 (6 bases). The CDR3 length is 15 residues. Trimming cost V 7 bases and J 7 bases, with 20 bases left between them. Germline assignment: CDR1 SNHLY and CDR2 FYNNEI. CDR3 DNA sequence: TGTGCCAGCATCCAAACGGGCGGGATTATGAATGAGCAGTTCTTC. Its translation is CASIQTGGIMNEQFF.

This chain uses TRBV5-4 with TRBJ2-7; 7 bases are a match to TRBD1. CDR3 length equals 15 residues. Germline trimming cut 1 base from V and 5 bases from J; bases unmatched to any gene: 9. Germline CDR1 is SGHNT and CDR2 is YYREEE (reference sequence). This chain's CDR3 is CASSLTAGGFDEQYF. CDR3 bases: TGTGCCAGCAGCTTGACGGCAGGGGGTTTTGACGAGCAGTACTTC.

The V call is TRBV29-1, the J call TRBJ1-2, with 8 bases identical to TRBD1. V gave up 7 bases and J gave up 5 bases; unmatched junction bases: 3. From germline, CDR1 is SQVTM and CDR2 ANQGSEA. The CDR3 runs 11 residues. The CDR3 region has the DNA TGCAGCGGGGGACAGGAGTATGGCTACACCTTC. It yields the protein CSGGQEYGYTF.

The V gene is TRBV14, the J gene TRBJ2-5, with D perhaps given as TRBD1 or TRBD2 (6 bases each). Germline CDR1 and CDR2: SGHDN and FVKESK. The length of the CDR3 is 17 residues. Deletions cut 0 bases from V and 4 bases from J, with 18 bases between. DNA of the CDR3: TGTGCCAGCAGCCAAGATCGGGGGCTCCGAGGGCGAGAGACCCAGTACTTC. Translation gives CASSQDRGLRGRETQYF. Full variable domain (rest looked up from reference TRBV14 and TRBJ2-5): EAGVTQFPSHSVIEKGQTVTLRCDPISGHDNLYWYRRVMGKEIKFLLHFVKESKQDESGMPNNRFLAERTGGTYSTLKVQPAELEDSGVYFCASSQDRGLRGRETQYFGPGTRLLVL.

This clonotype was observed many times. The chain is built from TRBV6-6 and TRBJ2-1, with a weak D call TRBD1 (6 bases). V was trimmed by 5 bases and J by 4 bases, leaving 9 bases between them. Germline V gene lookup returns CDR1 MNHNY and CDR2 SVGAGI (reference sequence). This CDR3 region has 13 residues. CDR3 loop: CASSPGQYNEQFF. The CDR3 nucleotides read TGTGCCAGCAGTCCGGGACAATACAATGAGCAGTTCTTC.

This clonotype was seen a single time. V and J are TRBV29-1 and TRBJ2-1; a possible D gene is TRBD2 (7 bases). Germline CDR1 and CDR2: SQVTM and ANQGSEA. This CDR3 region has 15 residues. The V end lost 8 bases, the J end lost 2 bases, and 19 bases lay between the germline ends. CDR3 sequence: CSYKGGTETYNEQFF. The CDR3 region has the DNA TGCAGCTACAAGGGGGGGACGGAGACCTACAATGAGCAGTTCTTC.

In this sample, this clonotype turned up a few times. The V gene is TRBV10-3, the J gene TRBJ2-2; 7 nucleotides line up with TRBD1. Looked up from germline, CDR1 is ENHRY and CDR2 is SYGVKD. The CDR3 runs 15 residues. The junction had 2 bases not matched to a gene; V was cut back by 0 bases and J by 4 bases. CDR3 loop: CAISESTGVTGELFF. The CDR3 nucleotides are TGTGCCATCAGTGAGTCTACAGGGGTCACCGGGGAGCTGTTTTTT.

This clonotype was detected many times. The chain combines TRBV7-2 with TRBJ2-6, with a tentative D call TRBD1 (6 bases). CDR3 length: 17 amino acids. The germline V and J ends were trimmed by 6 bases and 0 bases, with 15 bases remaining between them. Looked up from germline, CDR1 is SGHTA and CDR2 is FQGNSA. Here the CDR3 reads CASSSRGFSSGANVLTF. DNA of the CDR3: TGTGCCAGCAGTTCCAGGGGCTTTAGCTCTGGGGCCAACGTCCTGACTTTC.

Many counts were recorded for this clonotype. CDR3 region: CASIHQGTGTGYNEQFF. The CDR3 DNA is TGTGCCAGCATCCATCAGGGGACAGGGACAGGCTACAATGAGCAGTTCTTC. The chain combines TRBV11-1 with TRBJ2-1; TRBD1 aligns across 9 bases. The CDR3 length is 17 residues. The trim removed 7 bases at V and 3 bases at J, leaving 13 bases unmatched. Germline V gene sequence: CDR1 SGHAT, CDR2 FQDESV (reference sequence).

This chain links TRBV5-1 with TRBJ2-1, with TRBD2 matching 8 bases. The CDR3 loop spans 14 amino acids. Germline loops: CDR1 SGHRS, CDR2 YFSETQ. Germline trimming cut 4 bases from V and 6 bases from J; bases unmatched to any gene: 6. Here the CDR3 DNA reads TGCGCCAGCAGCCACAACGGGAGGGGCAATGAGCAGTTCTTC. This gives the protein CASSHNGRGNEQFF.

This clonotype was observed a few times. The rearrangement uses TRBV21-1 and TRBJ1-1. TRBV21-1 is an annotated pseudogene. The CDR3 length is 19 residues. The chain's CDR3 is CASSPRDGQRPSMNTEAFF. As DNA, the CDR3 is TGTGCCAGCAGCCCCCGCGACGGACAGCGGCCCTCTATGAACACTGAAGCTTTCTTT.

This clonotype has more than one count but fewer than ten. The chain couples TRBV7-2 to TRBJ2-5, with 7 bases matching TRBD2. The CDR3 is 17 amino acids. CDR1 and CDR2 from the germline V gene are SGHTA and FQGNSA. The V and J ends lost 5 bases and 4 bases, in that order; junction bases with no gene match: 16. CDR3 coding DNA: TGTGCCAGCAGCCAACAATGGACTAGATTTGACCGAGAGACCCAGTACTTC. Its protein is CASSQQWTRFDRETQYF.

The genes are TRBV24-1 and TRBJ2-5; D is unclear. There are 14 residues in the CDR3. Looked up from germline, CDR1 is KGHDR and CDR2 is SFDVKD. V was pared by 4 bases and J by 6 bases, with 14 bases between. As DNA, the CDR3 is TGTGCCACCAGTGACCCCCGGACCGTGAAGACCCAGTACTTC. Its protein product is CATSDPRTVKTQYF.

The chain employs TRBV29-1 and TRBJ2-2; D remains ambiguous. Germline V lookup: CDR1 SQVTM, CDR2 ANQGSEA. This CDR3 has 16 residues. The ends were cut back, 2 bases at V and 6 bases at J, with 19 bases in the middle. In DNA form, the CDR3 reads TGCAGCGTTGAAAAAAGGGTCGGTAGTCAAGCCGGGGAGCTGTTTTTT. Protein sequence: CSVEKRVGSQAGELFF.

The CDR3 DNA reads as TGTGCCAGCACTCGGCGGGTGGTGAACACCGGGGAGCTGTTTTTT. Translated: CASTRRVVNTGELFF. J is TRBJ2-2 and V is TRBV6-6; D is possibly TRBD2 (5 bases). V was shortened by 7 bases and J by 1 base, with 13 bases between the two germline ends. CDR1 and CDR2 from the germline V gene are MNHNY and SVGAGI (reference sequence). The CDR3 length is 15 residues.

This clonotype was seen a few times. The chain is built from TRBV7-7 and TRBJ2-4; a weak D match, TRBD2 (6 bases). The CDR3 contains 14 residues. Looked up from germline, CDR1 is SSHAT and CDR2 is FNYEAQ (reference sequence). With 8 bases removed from V and 1 base from J, the gap between germline ends came to 12 bases. CDR3 amino acids: CASSEGGAKNIQYF. Here the CDR3 DNA reads TGTGCCAGCTCTGAGGGAGGTGCCAAAAACATTCAGTACTTC. The entire variable domain, with the rest obtained from reference TRBV7-7 and TRBJ2-4, is as follows: GAGVSQSPRYKVTKRGQDVTLRCDPISSHATLYWYQQALGQGPEFLTYFNYEAQPDKSGLPSDRFSAERPEGSISTLTIQRTEQRDSAMYRCASSEGGAKNIQYFGAGTRLSVL.

This clonotype was observed a few times. The rearrangement joins TRBV5-1 to TRBJ2-5, with 14 nucleotides matching TRBD2. Trimming at V came to 4 bases and at J to 4 bases, leaving 6 bases not matched to a gene. The germline V gene has CDR1 SGHRS and CDR2 YFSETQ. This CDR3 spans 16 amino acids. As DNA, the CDR3 is TGCGCCAGCAGCCTGGGACTAGCGGGAGTGGGAGAGACCCAGTACTTC. Protein product: CASSLGLAGVGETQYF.

This clonotype showed up many times. J is TRBJ2-1 and V is TRBV4-1; D possibly corresponds to TRBD2 (7 bases). The CDR3 is made up of 16 amino acids. V gave up 4 bases and J gave up 3 bases, with 16 bases separating them. The germline CDR1 and CDR2 sequences are MGHRA and YSYEKL. The CDR3 sequence: CASSPGRGRGYNEQFF. CDR3 DNA sequence: TGCGCCAGCAGCCCTGGGAGGGGGAGGGGCTACAATGAGCAGTTCTTC.

This clonotype has ten or more counts. V and J are TRBV18 and TRBJ2-7; 9 bases map to TRBD2. This CDR3 spans 14 amino acids. Germline CDR1 and CDR2: KGHSH and LQKENI. Germline trimming cut 3 bases from V and 3 bases from J; bases unmatched to any gene: 3. CDR3 protein: CASSPRTSDYEQYF. The CDR3 coding sequence is TGTGCCAGCTCACCCCGGACTAGCGACTACGAGCAGTACTTC.

The chain is built from TRBV12-3 or TRBV12-4 and TRBJ2-1; D tentatively fits TRBD1 or TRBD2 (6 bases each). Trimming removed 5 bases at V and 8 bases at J, with 28 bases between. The CDR3 loop spans 18 amino acids. CDR3 in DNA: TGTGCCAGCAGTCCCGGACCCCTGGGGGCGGGACTGCGCGATGAGCAGTTCTTC. Translation: CASSPGPLGAGLRDEQFF.

The chain recombines TRBV20-1 with TRBJ2-7, with D perhaps matching TRBD2 (5 bases). Germline-derived CDR1 and CDR2 are DFQATT and SNEGSKA (reference sequence). V lost 5 bases and J lost 8, with 22 bases in between. The CDR3 totals 14 residues. In DNA form, the CDR3 reads TGCAGTGCTGGTGACTCTAACGCTCCTAGCAAGCAGTACTTC. Residues: CSAGDSNAPSKQYF.